Listed below are T cell receptor beta chains from one sample, sequenced in a study of cytomegalovirus exposure and HLA in healthy donors. Data came from immunoSEQ multiplex PCR; TCRdb stores just in-frame clones and leaves some out. Here the sample spans approximately 170,000 clones, around 78% being singletons. The specimen sequenced was PBMCs. Receptors were obtained from a woman aged 40-49 years in good health and CMV-seropositive. The CDR3 runs from the conserved cysteine through the conserved F or W. A D gene is named only where the DNA matches it firmly. The size field is filled for only some rows; it gives once, few, many or a size class.

D gene: TRBD2
J gene: TRBJ2-1
V gene: TRBV19
clone size: few
CDR3 protein: CASTRGLAGDNEQFF
CDR3 DNA: TGTGCCAGTACACGGGGCCTAGCGGGAGACAATGAGCAGTTCTTC

D gene: TRBD2
J gene: TRBJ2-3
V gene: TRBV12-5
clone size: few
CDR3 protein: CASGPSGEDTQYF
CDR3 DNA: TGTGCTAGTGGTCCTAGCGGGGAAGATACGCAGTATTTT

D gene: TRBD1
J gene: TRBJ1-4
V gene: TRBV5-8
clone size: .
CDR3 protein: CASRLWTGGEKLFF
CDR3 DNA: TGTGCCAGCAGACTTTGGACAGGTGGGGAAAAACTGTTTTTT

D gene: .
J gene: TRBJ1-2
V gene: TRBV2
clone size: .
CDR3 protein: CASSASESGYTF
CDR3 DNA: TGTGCCAGCAGCGCTAGTGAATCTGGCTACACCTTC

D gene: TRBD1
J gene: TRBJ1-2
V gene: TRBV4-1
clone size: .
CDR3 protein: CASSQVGQVGPGYTF
CDR3 DNA: TGCGCCAGCAGCCAAGTGGGACAGGTTGGTCCTGGCTACACCTTC

D gene: .
J gene: TRBJ2-7
V gene: TRBV6-1
clone size: .
CDR3 protein: CASSEGTLISYEQYF
CDR3 DNA: TGTGCCAGCAGTGAAGGCACTCTGATCTCCTACGAGCAGTACTTC

D gene: .
J gene: TRBJ2-7
V gene: TRBV7-2
clone size: .
CDR3 protein: CASSPQGVEQYF
CDR3 DNA: TGTGCCAGCAGCCCACAAGGGGTAGAGCAGTACTTC

D gene: TRBD1
J gene: TRBJ1-5
V gene: TRBV27
clone size: .
CDR3 protein: CASSSSRGTGVGGNQPQHF
CDR3 DNA: TGTGCCAGCAGTTCCTCTCGGGGGACAGGGGTGGGGGGCAATCAGCCCCAGCATTTT

D gene: .
J gene: TRBJ2-1
V gene: TRBV7-8
clone size: .
CDR3 protein: CASSYRAGEQFF
CDR3 DNA: TGTGCCAGCAGTTACAGGGCCGGGGAGCAGTTCTTC

D gene: .
J gene: TRBJ2-3
V gene: TRBV11-1
clone size: once
CDR3 protein: CASSLERHGSTDTQYF
CDR3 DNA: TGTGCCAGCAGCTTAGAGCGTCATGGGTCTACAGATACGCAGTATTTT

D gene: .
J gene: TRBJ1-2
V gene: TRBV27
clone size: .
CDR3 protein: CASRINSGLNYGYTF
CDR3 DNA: TGTGCCAGCAGAATAAACAGCGGCCTTAACTATGGCTACACCTTC

D gene: TRBD2
J gene: TRBJ2-7
V gene: TRBV28
clone size: .
CDR3 protein: CASSRYIGTSGYEQYF
CDR3 DNA: TGTGCCAGCAGTCGATATATAGGGACTAGCGGGTACGAGCAGTACTTC

D gene: TRBD2
J gene: TRBJ2-1
V gene: TRBV9
clone size: .
CDR3 protein: CASSGPPLAGDHNEQFF
CDR3 DNA: TGTGCCAGCAGCGGACCCCCACTAGCGGGGGACCACAATGAGCAGTTCTTC

D gene: TRBD2
J gene: TRBJ2-1
V gene: TRBV7-6
clone size: few
CDR3 protein: CASSPYQRDYNEQFF
CDR3 DNA: TGTGCCAGCAGCCCCTATCAGCGGGATTACAATGAGCAGTTCTTC

D gene: .
J gene: TRBJ1-1
V gene: TRBV30
clone size: few
CDR3 protein: CAWNRESSSAEAFF
CDR3 DNA: TGTGCCTGGAACCGGGAGTCATCTTCCGCTGAAGCTTTCTTT

D gene: TRBD2
J gene: TRBJ2-1
V gene: TRBV2
clone size: few
CDR3 protein: CASSGLAGRYNEQFF
CDR3 DNA: TGTGCCAGCAGTGGACTAGCGGGGAGATACAATGAGCAGTTCTTC

D gene: TRBD1
J gene: TRBJ1-2
V gene: TRBV6-5
clone size: .
CDR3 protein: CASSQELQGLGYTF
CDR3 DNA: TGTGCCAGCAGTCAGGAACTACAGGGGCTCGGCTACACCTTC

D gene: .
J gene: TRBJ2-7
V gene: TRBV5-1
clone size: .
CDR3 protein: CASSFDRAYEQYF
CDR3 DNA: TGCGCCAGCAGCTTCGACAGAGCCTACGAGCAGTACTTC

D gene: .
J gene: TRBJ1-2
V gene: TRBV6-1
clone size: .
CDR3 protein: CASSPQGFYGYTF
CDR3 DNA: TGTGCCAGCAGTCCACAGGGTTTCTATGGCTACACCTTC

D gene: .
J gene: TRBJ2-3
V gene: TRBV7-9
clone size: .
CDR3 protein: CSSSLLGTSTDTQYF
CDR3 DNA: TGTTCCAGCAGCTTACTGGGCACAAGCACAGATACGCAGTATTTT